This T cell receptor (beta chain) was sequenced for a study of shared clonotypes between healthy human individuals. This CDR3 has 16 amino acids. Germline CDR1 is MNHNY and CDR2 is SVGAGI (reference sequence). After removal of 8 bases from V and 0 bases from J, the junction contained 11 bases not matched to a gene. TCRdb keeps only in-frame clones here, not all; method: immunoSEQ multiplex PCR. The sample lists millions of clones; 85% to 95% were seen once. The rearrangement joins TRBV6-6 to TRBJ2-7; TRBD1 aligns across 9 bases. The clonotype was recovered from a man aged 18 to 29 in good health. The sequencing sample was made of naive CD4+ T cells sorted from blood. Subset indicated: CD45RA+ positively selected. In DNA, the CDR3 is TGTGCCAGCGCGACAGGGGGTACAAGGAGCTCCTACGAGCAGTACTTC. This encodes CASATGGTRSSYEQYF.